The count of the clone carrying this T cell receptor (beta chain) is one. The antigen is not known. A read error is possible here, since a much larger clone lies one base away. There were TCR beta CDR3 regions amplified from RNA transcripts. In the first-round RT-PCR of the TCR CDR3, the HTBI primer set was used. Using its own MiXCR run on the multiplex PCR reads, TCRdb lists one record per CDR3 protein. The table records about 370,000 distinct CDR3 sequences, around 15% of them present only once. The data were obtained in a study of T cells in Graves' hyperthyroidism and ophthalmopathy. Study-wide points: Ophthalmopathy could be told apart from stable hyperthyroidism with a 13 V-J model.

Subjects with ophthalmopathy showed a Clinical Activity Score no lower than 3, a NOSPECS grade no lower than 4, and a duration shorter than 3 months. A patient was excluded if there was uncontrolled infection, other autoimmune disease, pregnancy or lactation. The CDR3 runs to 15 residues. In germline, CDR1 is SGHTA, CDR2 FQGNSA. With 4 bases removed from V and 5 bases from J, the gap between germline ends came to 14 bases. The sequence was collected from a woman aged 55 to 70 with Graves' ophthalmopathy. This chain connects TRBV7-2 to TRBJ2-2, with D unresolved. The sequenced sample was blood. CDR3 in amino acids: CASSSHKPLTGELFF. CDR3 DNA: TGTGCCAGCAGCTCGCACAAGCCGTTAACCGGGGAGCTGTTTTTT.